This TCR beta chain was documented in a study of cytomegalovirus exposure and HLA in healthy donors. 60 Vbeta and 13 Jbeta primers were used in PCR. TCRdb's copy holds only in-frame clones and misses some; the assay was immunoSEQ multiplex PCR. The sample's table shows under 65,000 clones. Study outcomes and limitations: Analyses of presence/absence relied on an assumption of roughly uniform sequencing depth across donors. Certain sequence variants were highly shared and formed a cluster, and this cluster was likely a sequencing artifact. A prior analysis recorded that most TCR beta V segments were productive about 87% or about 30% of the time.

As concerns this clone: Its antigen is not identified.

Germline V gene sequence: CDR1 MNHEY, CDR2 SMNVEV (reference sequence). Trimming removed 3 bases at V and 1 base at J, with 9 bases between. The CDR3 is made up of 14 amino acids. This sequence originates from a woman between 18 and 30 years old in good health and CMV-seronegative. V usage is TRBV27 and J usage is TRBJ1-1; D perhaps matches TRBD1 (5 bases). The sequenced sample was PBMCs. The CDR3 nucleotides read TGTGCCAGCAGTTTCGGGGGGAGGAACACTGAAGCTTTCTTT. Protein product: CASSFGGRNTEAFF.